This T cell receptor beta chain was found in a study of OX40 agonist ivuxolimab in advanced cancers. Study results and caveats: CD4+ and CD8+ blood T cells expanded clonally by week 6 at 0.1 to 3.0 mg/kg.

Concerning this clone: Its antigen is unidentified.

Sampling of blood occurred at baseline, cycle 4 day 1, and cycle 7 day 1. The CDR3 has 15 residues. V lost 0 bases, J lost 10 bases, and 18 bases lay in between. Germline V gene data show CDR1 as SGDLS and CDR2 as YYNGEE. Clones were sequenced by immunoSEQ multiplex PCR, and TCRdb holds only the in-frame ones, with some missing. Here the sample spans 60,000 to 100,000 clones, about 80% being singletons. The receptor was isolated from an adult with an advanced solid tumor such as melanoma, head and neck, liver or kidney cancer. Sequencing was performed on CD4+ or CD8+ T cells sorted from blood, taken in a trial of the OX40 agonist ivuxolimab. The rearrangement joins TRBV9 to TRBJ2-3; no clear D. CDR3 coding DNA: TGTGCCAGCAGCGTAGGGGCAACCCCCGATCTACCGCAGTATTTT. Translating gives CASSVGATPDLPQYF. Looking up the rest from reference TRBV9 and TRBJ2-3 gives the full variable domain: DSGVTQTPKHLITATGQRVTLRCSPRSGDLSVYWYQQSLDQGLQFLIQYYNGEERAKGNILERFSAQQFPDLHSELNLSSLELGDSALYFCASSVGATPDLPQYFGPGTRLTVL.